This entry lists 31 T cell receptor beta chains sequenced from one sample in a study. One entry per CDR3 protein results from TCRdb running MiXCR on the 5' RACE reads. The sample has approximately 40,000 distinct CDR3 sequences; about 32% are singletons. Material for sequencing was tumor-infiltrating memory CD4+ T cells sorted from the breast tumor. Sample subset: memory CD4+ T cells, CD4+CD45RO+CD25-. The receptor set was obtained from a female donor with breast cancer.

The table lists this clonotype with many counts. V is TRBV7-9 and J is TRBJ2-1; D uncertain. The CDR3 runs 13 residues. The germline V and J ends were trimmed by 7 bases and 4 bases, with 11 bases remaining between them. The germline V gene has CDR1 SEHNR and CDR2 FQNEAQ (reference sequence). The CDR3 reads CASTPIGYNEQFF. The DNA for the CDR3 is TGTGCCAGCACCCCCATCGGTTACAATGAGCAGTTCTTC.

V and J are TRBV6-6 and TRBJ1-5; 7 nucleotides agree with TRBD1. The germline gives CDR1 MNHNY, CDR2 SVGAGI (reference sequence). The CDR3 covers 15 residues. V lost 5 bases to trimming and J lost 9 bases; unmatched junction nucleotides: 13. The CDR3 region has the DNA TGTGCCAGCAGTCGGACAGGCGGACAAGGAGGGCCCCAGCATTTT. Translation gives CASSRTGGQGGPQHF.

The gene calls are TRBV25-1 and TRBJ1-2; a weak D match, TRBD1 (6 bases). V was trimmed by 4 bases and J by 10 bases, leaving 13 bases between them. Germline lookup yields CDR1 MGHDK and CDR2 SYGVNS. This CDR3 comprises 12 residues. Here the CDR3 DNA reads TGTGCCAGCAGTGTAAGCGGGGGGCCCTACACCTTC. Translating it yields CASSVSGGPYTF.

In its sample, this clonotype was seen a few times. The V gene is TRBV10-3, the J gene TRBJ2-1; TRBD2 aligns across 13 bases. The J segment lost 5 bases and the V segment lost 5 bases, leaving 3 bases of the junction unmatched. Germline CDR1 ENHRY, CDR2 SYGVKD. The CDR3 runs 15 residues. CDR3: CAISPLAGGDNEQFF. Written as DNA, the CDR3 is TGTGCCATCAGTCCACTAGCGGGAGGGGACAATGAGCAGTTCTTC.

The V and J genes are TRBV5-1 and TRBJ2-1; D ambiguous. V lost 7 bases and J 4 bases, leaving 12 bases between the germline ends. Germline lookup yields CDR1 SGHRS and CDR2 YFSETQ. The CDR3 covers 13 residues. The CDR3 nucleotides are TGCGCCAGCTCCGTCATGGAGTACAATGAGCAGTTCTTC. Its translation: CASSVMEYNEQFF.

The chain employs TRBV4-2 and TRBJ2-1; 8 bases agree with TRBD1. J was trimmed by 10 bases and V by 2 bases; bases with no gene match: 10. This CDR3 is 15 amino acids long. Per the germline V gene, CDR1 is LGHNA and CDR2 is YNFKEQ. The CDR3, as DNA: TGTGCCAGCAGCCAACTCTTTGGACAGGGCGAAGAGCAGTTCTTC. This translates into CASSQLFGQGEEQFF.

To note about this clonotype: A much larger clone lies one base from this, so it may be a read error. The CDR3 carries no conserved terminal phenylalanine or tryptophan, so it likely arises from a read error. The V call is TRBV12-3 or TRBV12-4, the J call TRBJ2-7; D gene uncertain. The V and J ends lost 2 bases and 2 bases respectively, with 7 bases between them. The CDR3 covers 13 residues. The chain's CDR3 is CASSLQPTYEQYS. The DNA for the CDR3 is TGTGCCAGCAGTTTACAACCCACCTACGAGCAGTACTCC.

The chain uses TRBV6-1 and TRBJ2-1, with 10 bases identical to TRBD1. CDR3 length: 13 amino acids. V lost 7 bases, J lost 6 bases, and 3 bases stayed unmatched. Germline V lookup: CDR1 MNHNS, CDR2 SASEGT. Here the CDR3 reads CASTWTGGNEQFF. The CDR3 coding sequence is TGTGCCAGCACCTGGACAGGGGGCAATGAGCAGTTCTTC.

Note on this clonotype: Given a much more abundant clone one base away, this may be a read error. V and J are TRBV12-3 or TRBV12-4 and TRBJ1-5; D gene ambiguous. The CDR3 contains 15 residues. The CDR3 spells CASGLDGQLNQPQHF. CDR3 DNA: TGTGCCAGCGGTTTAGACGGGCAGCTCAATCAGCCCCAGCATTTT.

The sample holds a few counts of this clonotype. V and J are TRBV3-1 and TRBJ2-5, with D perhaps matching TRBD2 (6 bases). Germline V gives CDR1 LGHDT, CDR2 YNNKEL (reference sequence). The V end lost 4 bases, the J end lost 1 base, and 10 bases lay between the germline ends. The CDR3 runs 14 residues. In DNA, the CDR3 is TGTGCCAGCAGCCGAAAGGAGGGCCAAGAGACCCAGTACTTC. It translates to CASSRKEGQETQYF.

This clonotype was seen a handful of times. J is TRBJ2-7 and V is TRBV7-2, with 15 bases aligning to TRBD2. The germline V gene encodes CDR1 SGHTA and CDR2 FQGNSA. V lost 2 bases, J lost 5 bases, and 7 bases stayed unmatched. This CDR3 is 17 amino acids long. CDR3 bases: TGTGCCAGCAGCTTATGGGGGACTAGCGGGAGGATCGACGAGCAGTACTTC. This encodes CASSLWGTSGRIDEQYF.

V usage is TRBV7-8 and J usage is TRBJ1-5, with 10 bases lining up with TRBD1. The junction had 5 bases not matched to a gene; V was cut back by 6 bases and J by 6 bases. The CDR3 is 14 amino acids. From germline, CDR1 is SGHVS and CDR2 FQNEAQ. This chain's CDR3 is CASRTGGLGQPQHF. DNA of the CDR3: TGTGCCAGCAGGACAGGGGGCCTCGGTCAGCCCCAGCATTTT.

This clonotype occurred many times. This chain uses TRBV12-3 or TRBV12-4 with TRBJ1-5; perhaps TRBD1 as D (6 bases). CDR3 length: 14 residues. V was shortened by 6 bases and J by 9 bases, with 18 bases between the two germline ends. The CDR3 spells CASRLRGLGGPQHF. CDR3 sequence (DNA): TGTGCCAGCAGGCTCCGGGGACTAGGGGGGCCCCAGCATTTT.

This clonotype was counted ten times or more. CDR3 sequence reads: CASSPLPEGTQETQYF. CDR3 DNA sequence: TGTGCCAGCAGCCCCCTTCCAGAAGGGACCCAAGAGACCCAGTACTTC. J is TRBJ2-5 and V is TRBV7-6; possibly TRBD1 or TRBD2 for D (5 bases each). CDR3 length: 16 residues. The V and J ends lost 5 bases and 1 base respectively, with 17 bases between them. Germline CDR1 is SGHVS and CDR2 is FNYEAQ. Variable domain in full (rest from reference TRBV7-6 and TRBJ2-5): GAGVSQSPRYKVTKRGQDVALRCDPISGHVSLYWYRQALGQGPEFLTYFNYEAQQDKSGLPNDRFSAERPEGSISTLTIQRTEQRDSAMYRCASSPLPEGTQETQYFGPGTRLLVL.

There are many counts of this clonotype. The chain combines TRBV6-1 with TRBJ2-7; unclear D gene. V lost 1 base to trimming and J lost 0 bases, with 4 bases between them. Germline V gives CDR1 MNHNS, CDR2 SASEGT. There are 13 residues in the CDR3. The CDR3 bases are TGTGCCAGCAGTGAAGGACACTCCTACGAGCAGTACTTC. As protein: CASSEGHSYEQYF.

V is TRBV7-8 and J is TRBJ2-7; 9 nucleotides align to TRBD1. The V gene's germline CDR1 is SGHVS and CDR2 FQNEAQ. This CDR3 is 16 amino acids long. V lost 0 bases to trimming and J lost 3 bases; unmatched junction nucleotides: 6. The CDR3 region is CASSLARRQGDYEQYF. DNA of the CDR3: TGTGCCAGCAGCTTAGCCCGACGACAGGGGGACTACGAGCAGTACTTC.

The gene calls are TRBV6-1 and TRBJ2-5; 11 positions match TRBD2. Germline-derived CDR1 and CDR2 are MNHNS and SASEGT. The CDR3 contains 16 residues. Germline trimming cut 7 bases from V and 1 base from J; bases unmatched to any gene: 8. The CDR3 is CASIRGLADLQETQYF. The CDR3, as DNA: TGTGCCAGCATTCGGGGACTAGCGGACCTCCAAGAGACCCAGTACTTC.

In its sample, this clonotype was seen a few times. The chain recombines TRBV29-1 with TRBJ1-1; D call uncertain. Germline V gene data show CDR1 as SQVTM and CDR2 as ANQGSEA. CDR3 length equals 13 residues. The V end lost 3 bases, the J end lost 0 bases, and 8 bases lay between the germline ends. CDR3 DNA sequence: TGCAGCGTTGAGCGGGAACTGAACACTGAAGCTTTCTTT. Translation gives CSVERELNTEAFF.

The chain has TRBV24-1 and TRBJ2-5; 8 nucleotides line up with TRBD2. V shed 3 bases, J shed 5 bases, and the junction held 10 bases outside the gene matches. Germline CDR1 reads KGHDR; CDR2 reads SFDVKD. The CDR3 totals 16 residues. The DNA for the CDR3 is TGTGCCACCAGTGATCGAAATAGCGGGGTTTGGGAGACCCAGTACTTC. Protein product: CATSDRNSGVWETQYF.

The V gene is TRBV11-2, the J gene TRBJ2-3; the match to TRBD1 covers 7 bases. The CDR3 totals 12 residues. V dropped 5 bases and J dropped 4; count of bases not matched to a gene: 0. Germline CDR1 reads SGHAT; CDR2 reads FQNNGV. The CDR3 sequence: CASSGQADTQYF. The CDR3 coding sequence is TGTGCCAGCAGCGGACAGGCAGATACGCAGTATTTT.

Only a few counts were recorded for this clonotype. The V and J genes are TRBV3-1 and TRBJ2-7; D not certain. CDR1 and CDR2 (germline): LGHDT, YNNKEL (reference sequence). The CDR3 is 11 residues long. V was cut by 5 bases and J by 0 bases, with 2 bases left in between. In nucleotides, the CDR3 is TGTGCCAGCAGCTACTCCTACGAGCAGTACTTC. This encodes CASSYSYEQYF.

The chain combines TRBV5-1 with TRBJ2-1; TRBD1 matches 9 bases. Germline CDR1 is SGHRS and CDR2 is YFSETQ. Unmatched junction bases numbered 2, after V lost 2 bases and J lost 5 bases. The CDR3 spans 14 residues. The CDR3 here is CASSFWTGDNEQFF. CDR3 nucleotides: TGCGCCAGCAGCTTCTGGACAGGGGACAATGAGCAGTTCTTC. Together with reference TRBV5-1 and TRBJ2-1, the CDR3 gives the full variable domain: KAGVTQTPRYLIKTRGQQVTLSCSPISGHRSVSWYQQTPGQGLQFLFEYFSETQRNKGNFPGRFSGRQFSNSRSEMNVSTLELGDSALYLCASSFWTGDNEQFFGPGTRLTVL.

In its sample, this clonotype was seen once. This chain joins TRBV5-1 and TRBJ2-1; D ambiguous. Trimming pared 1 base from V and 0 bases from J, leaving 11 bases between. The CDR3 runs to 16 residues. From germline, CDR1 is SGHRS and CDR2 YFSETQ. In DNA form, the CDR3 reads TGCGCCAGCAGCTTGAGTGGAACAAGCTCCTACAATGAGCAGTTCTTC. Translating it yields CASSLSGTSSYNEQFF. Together with reference TRBV5-1 and TRBJ2-1, the CDR3 gives the full variable domain: KAGVTQTPRYLIKTRGQQVTLSCSPISGHRSVSWYQQTPGQGLQFLFEYFSETQRNKGNFPGRFSGRQFSNSRSEMNVSTLELGDSALYLCASSLSGTSSYNEQFFGPGTRLTVL.

The sample holds a few counts of this clonotype. V is TRBV5-1 and J is TRBJ2-3; D is undetermined. The CDR3 loop spans 14 amino acids. Trimming stripped 0 bases from V and 6 bases from J, with 11 bases between. Germline V CDR1 and CDR2: SGHRS, YFSETQ. CDR3 nucleotide sequence: TGCGCCAGCAGCTTGGGTATGAGGTGGGATACGCAGTATTTT. It specifies CASSLGMRWDTQYF. Full variable domain (rest looked up from reference TRBV5-1 and TRBJ2-3): KAGVTQTPRYLIKTRGQQVTLSCSPISGHRSVSWYQQTPGQGLQFLFEYFSETQRNKGNFPGRFSGRQFSNSRSEMNVSTLELGDSALYLCASSLGMRWDTQYFGPGTRLTVL.

Details on this clonotype: Since a much larger clone is just one base distant, this may be a read error. J is TRBJ1-1 and V is TRBV7-2; D remains unclear. Germline V gene lookup returns CDR1 SGHTA and CDR2 FQGNSA. The CDR3 is 14 residues long. The CDR3 region is CASSPGSANTDAFF. The CDR3 DNA sequence: TGTGCCAGCAGCCCCGGGTCCGCGAACACTGACGCTTTCTTT.

The gene calls are TRBV6-5 and TRBJ1-5; 7 bases match TRBD1. The CDR3 spans 13 residues. V lost 6 bases and J lost 6; bases outside the gene matches: 5. CDR1 and CDR2 (germline): MNHEY, SVGAGI. In nucleotides, the CDR3 is TGTGCCAGCAGCCGACAGGGTAGTCAGCCCCAGCATTTT. Translated, it gives CASSRQGSQPQHF.

In its sample, this clonotype was seen many times. V is TRBV12-3 or TRBV12-4 and J is TRBJ2-7, with D possibly TRBD1 on 7 matching bases. The CDR3 runs 15 residues. Trimming took 5 bases from V and 6 from J, leaving 20 bases between them. CDR3 in amino acids: CASSPRGRQGGEQYF. DNA for the CDR3: TGTGCCAGCAGTCCCCGAGGACGGCAGGGGGGCGAGCAGTACTTC.

This clonotype was seen repeatedly, ten times or more. The chain couples TRBV9 to TRBJ2-2; a weak D match, TRBD1 (5 bases). The CDR3 length is 15 residues. Germline V gene sequence: CDR1 SGDLS, CDR2 YYNGEE. The germline V and J ends were trimmed by 0 bases and 6 bases, with 12 bases remaining between them. The CDR3: CASSVDALGAGELFF. The CDR3 DNA reads TGTGCCAGCAGCGTAGACGCCCTAGGGGCCGGGGAGCTGTTTTTT.

This clonotype has only a few counts. This chain links TRBV29-1 with TRBJ2-3; D remains unclear. The CDR3 is made up of 12 amino acids. V lost 7 bases and J lost 9, with 17 bases in between. Per germline, CDR1 SQVTM and CDR2 ANQGSEA. The CDR3 nucleotides read TGCAGCGGGACGAAGGGCGACTGGACGCAGTATTTT. This gives the protein CSGTKGDWTQYF.

This chain links TRBV28 with TRBJ2-5; 8 bases map to TRBD2. The CDR3 runs 11 residues. The V gene's germline CDR1 is MDHEN and CDR2 SYDVKM. The V gene end was trimmed by 6 bases and the J gene end by 11 bases; junction bases not matched to a gene: 5. CDR3 nucleotides: TGTGCCAGCAGCAACGGGGGGGAGCAGTACTTC. It yields the protein CASSNGGEQYF.

The chain has TRBV12-3 or TRBV12-4 and TRBJ2-5; no clear D. V was cut by 4 bases and J by 2 bases, with 8 bases left in between. The CDR3 length is 13 residues. In DNA, the CDR3 is TGTGCCAGCAGTTCACACCTACAAGAGACCCAGTACTTC. This gives the protein CASSSHLQETQYF.